Below, 15 T cell receptor gamma chains from the same sample are listed, as sequenced in a study of gamma-delta T cells after stem cell transplantation. TCRdb applied CATT to the RT-PCR reads for clone calling. The sample includes 2,500 to 3,000 gamma-chain clones, roughly 18% of them seen just once. The sequenced material came from gamma-delta T cells. These receptors were collected from a human donor. It is not recorded whose cells these are; they may come from a transplant donor.

This clone is classed as medium-sized. This chain uses TRGV9 with TRGJ1 or TRGJ2. Trimming took 1 base from V and 6 from J; bases not matched to a gene: 3. This CDR3 spans 12 amino acids. Germline CDR1 and CDR2: GITISATS and ISYDGTV (reference sequence). The CDR3: CALWEVSYKKLF. Here the CDR3 DNA reads TGTGCCTTGTGGGAGGTTTCTTATAAGAAACTCTTT.

This clone came up a few times. The rearrangement links TRGV3 to TRGJP2. CDR3 size: 16 residues. Germline assignment: CDR1 VTNTFY and CDR2 YDVSTARD (reference sequence). J gave up 4 bases and V 0 bases, and 8 bases lay outside the gene matches. The CDR3 nucleotides read TGTGCCACCTGGGACAGGACGGCGGCTAGTGATTGGATCAAGACGTTT. It yields the protein CATWDRTAASDWIKTF.

Sample share makes this clone large. The rearrangement joins TRGV2 to TRGJ1 or TRGJ2. The CDR3 loop spans 10 amino acids. Looked up from germline, CDR1 is EGSNGY and CDR2 is YDSYNSKV. After removal of 8 bases from V and 8 bases from J, the junction contained 6 bases not matched to a gene. The CDR3 nucleotides are TGTGCCACCTTGGCCGATAAGAAACTCTTT. Protein sequence: CATLADKKLF.

This clone was observed a handful of times. V usage is TRGV4 and J usage is TRGJ1 or TRGJ2. Unmatched junction bases numbered 10, after V lost 1 base and J lost 1 base. This CDR3 is built from 16 residues. Germline CDR1 EGSTGY, CDR2 YDSYTSSV. CDR3 in DNA: TGTGCCACCTGGGATGGCTCAAGGGTCAATTATTATAAGAAACTCTTT. As protein: CATWDGSRVNYYKKLF.

Comment on this clone: A single base separates this from a much larger clone, so it may be a read error. The chain joins TRGV5 to TRGJ1 or TRGJ2. This CDR3 has 12 residues. V gave up 0 bases and J gave up 6 bases; unmatched junction bases: 2. The germline V gene has CDR1 VINAFY and CDR2 YDVSNSKD. CDR3 sequence: CATWDRRYKKLF. CDR3 bases: TGTGCCACCTGGGACAGGCGTTATAAGAAACTCTTT.

This clone was counted a few times. V and J are TRGV4 and TRGJ1 or TRGJ2. CDR1 EGSTGY and CDR2 YDSYTSSV come from the germline V gene. V lost 0 bases and J lost 8; bases outside the gene matches: 7. The CDR3 consists of 13 residues. The CDR3 DNA is TGTGCCACCTGGGATGGGCCTCCTAATAAGAAACTCTTT. As protein: CATWDGPPNKKLF.

This clone has more than one count but fewer than ten. The chain uses TRGV3 and TRGJ1 or TRGJ2. Trimming took 5 bases from V and 8 from J; bases not matched to a gene: 12. CDR1 VTNTFY and CDR2 YDVSTARD come from the germline V gene (reference sequence). CDR3 length equals 13 residues. CDR3 DNA: TGTGCCACCTGGGGGGCCCCTAGGGATAAGAAACTCTTT. This codes for CATWGAPRDKKLF.

V and J are TRGV2 and TRGJP2. Trimming cost V 0 bases and J 6 bases; bases outside gene matches: 4. In germline, CDR1 is EGSNGY, CDR2 YDSYNSKV. This CDR3 region has 14 residues. The CDR3 region is CATWDGPCDWIKTF. The CDR3 DNA is TGTGCCACCTGGGACGGGCCGTGTGATTGGATCAAGACGTTT.

This clone appeared a single time. At one boundary the junction diverges from the germline segment, which might be a read error. V is TRGV3 and J is TRGJ1 or TRGJ2. This CDR3 region has 12 residues. Germline V lookup: CDR1 VTNTFY, CDR2 YDVSTARD (reference sequence). The CDR3 loop reads CATGEGRDKKLF. The CDR3 DNA reads TGTGCCACCGGGGAGGGTAGGGATAAGAAACTCTTT.

This clone was found a few times. This chain links TRGV4 with TRGJ1 or TRGJ2. Germline loops: CDR1 EGSTGY, CDR2 YDSYTSSV. The CDR3 has 13 amino acids. The J segment lost 5 bases and the V segment lost 5 bases, leaving 9 bases of the junction unmatched. CDR3 residues: CATWGENHYKKLF. The CDR3 nucleotides are TGTGCCACCTGGGGCGAAAATCATTATAAGAAACTCTTT.

The chain recombines TRGV3 with TRGJ1 or TRGJ2. This CDR3 has 12 amino acids. Germline CDR1 is VTNTFY and CDR2 is YDVSTARD (reference sequence). V shed 6 bases, J shed 0 bases, and the junction held 2 bases outside the gene matches. The CDR3 coding sequence is TGTGCCACCTGGTCGAATTATTATAAGAAACTCTTT. This codes for CATWSNYYKKLF.

This chain connects TRGV2 to TRGJ1 or TRGJ2. This CDR3 is 13 amino acids long. CDR1 is EGSNGY, CDR2 YDSYNSKV, per germline. The J segment lost 5 bases and the V segment lost 3 bases, leaving 7 bases of the junction unmatched. CDR3 region: CATWDRTDYKKLF. CDR3 bases: TGTGCCACCTGGGACAGAACTGATTATAAGAAACTCTTT.

On this clone itself: This sample also contains other DNA sequences that code for the same CDR3. V gene TRGV2 combines with J gene TRGJ1 or TRGJ2. The CDR3 is 11 residues long. Germline V CDR1 and CDR2: EGSNGY, YDSYNSKV. V lost 0 bases, J lost 11 bases, and 4 bases stayed unmatched. CDR3 amino acids: CATWDGPEKLF. DNA for the CDR3: TGTGCCACCTGGGACGGGCCGGAGAAACTCTTT.

As to this clone: This CDR3 is also generated by other DNA sequences in the sample. The rearrangement uses TRGV4 and TRGJ1 or TRGJ2. Germline CDR1 and CDR2: EGSTGY and YDSYTSSV. Trimming took 3 bases from V and 4 from J; bases not matched to a gene: 3. The CDR3 has 12 amino acids. CDR3: CATWDNYYKKLF. In nucleotides, the CDR3 is TGTGCCACCTGGGATAACTATTATAAGAAACTCTTT.

This clone is a singleton in its sample. A junction end diverges from the germline sequence, so it may reflect a read error. V gene TRGV2 combines with J gene TRGJ1 or TRGJ2. Germline CDR1 and CDR2: EGSNGY and YDSYNSKV. This CDR3 is built from 15 residues. DNA of the CDR3: TGTGCCGCCTGGGACGGGCCCTGGATTTATTATAAGAAACTCTTT. The encoded protein is CAAWDGPWIYYKKLF.